This T cell receptor (beta chain) was sequenced during a study of blood T cell repertoires in COVID-19. Here immunoSEQ multiplex PCR was the method, and the copy in TCRdb shows in-frame clones only, minus some. The profile shows 50,000 to 70,000 clones, approximately 90% of them singletons. The CDR3 consists of 14 residues. V dropped 3 bases and J dropped 5 bases, with 14 bases sitting between them. The germline V gene encodes CDR1 MNHNS and CDR2 SASEGT. What was sequenced was peripheral blood. The rearrangement uses TRBV6-1 and TRBJ2-7; a possible D gene is TRBD2 (5 bases). The origin of this receptor is a human donor with active COVID-19. The donor label of this sample is uncertain. CDR3 in amino acids: CASSDLLGADEQYF. CDR3 DNA: TGTGCCAGCAGTGATCTTCTGGGAGCGGACGAGCAGTACTTC.